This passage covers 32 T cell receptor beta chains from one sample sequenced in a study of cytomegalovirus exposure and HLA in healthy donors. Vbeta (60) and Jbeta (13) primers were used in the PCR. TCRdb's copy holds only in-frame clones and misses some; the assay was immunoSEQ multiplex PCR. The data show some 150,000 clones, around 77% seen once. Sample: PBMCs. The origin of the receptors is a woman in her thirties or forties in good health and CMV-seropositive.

The CDR3 spells CASSLYLAGAEQETQYF. DNA for the CDR3: TGTGCCAGCAGCCTCTACCTAGCGGGGGCCGAACAAGAGACCCAGTACTTC. V is TRBV13 and J is TRBJ2-5; 10 bases line up with TRBD2. Trimming took 5 bases from V and 2 from J; bases not matched to a gene: 11. This CDR3 comprises 17 residues. Germline V CDR1 and CDR2: PRHDT, FYEKMQ (reference sequence).

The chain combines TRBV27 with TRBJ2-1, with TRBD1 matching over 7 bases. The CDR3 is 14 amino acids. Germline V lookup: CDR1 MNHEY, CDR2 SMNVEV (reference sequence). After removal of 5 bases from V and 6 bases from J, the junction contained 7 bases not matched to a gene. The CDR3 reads CASSLSTGINEQFF. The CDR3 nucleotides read TGTGCCAGCAGTCTCTCGACAGGGATCAATGAGCAGTTCTTC.

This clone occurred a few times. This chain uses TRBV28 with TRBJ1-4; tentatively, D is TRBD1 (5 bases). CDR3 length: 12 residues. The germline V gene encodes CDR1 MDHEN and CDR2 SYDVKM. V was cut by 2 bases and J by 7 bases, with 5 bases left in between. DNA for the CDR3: TGTGCCAGCAGTTTAAGGGGTGAAAAACTGTTTTTT. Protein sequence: CASSLRGEKLFF.

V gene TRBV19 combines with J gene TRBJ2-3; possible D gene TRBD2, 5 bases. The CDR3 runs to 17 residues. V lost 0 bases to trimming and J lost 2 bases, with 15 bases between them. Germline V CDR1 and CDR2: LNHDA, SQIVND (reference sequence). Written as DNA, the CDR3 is TGTGCCAGTAGTATAGAATCGGGGTGGCCCTCCACAGATACGCAGTATTTT. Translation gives CASSIESGWPSTDTQYF.

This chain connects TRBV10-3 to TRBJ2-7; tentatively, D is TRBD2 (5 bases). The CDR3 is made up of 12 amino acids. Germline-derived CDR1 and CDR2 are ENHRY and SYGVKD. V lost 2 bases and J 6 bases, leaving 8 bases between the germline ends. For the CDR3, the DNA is TGTGCCATCAGTGAGGCGGGCGGCGAGCAGTACTTC. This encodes CAISEAGGEQYF.

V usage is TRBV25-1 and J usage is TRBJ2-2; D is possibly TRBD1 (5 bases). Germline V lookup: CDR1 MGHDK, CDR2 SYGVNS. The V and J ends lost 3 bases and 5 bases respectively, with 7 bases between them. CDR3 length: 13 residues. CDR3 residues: CASSETETGELFF. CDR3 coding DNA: TGTGCCAGCAGTGAGACAGAAACCGGGGAGCTGTTTTTT. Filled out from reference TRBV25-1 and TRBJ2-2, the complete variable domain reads EADIYQTPRYLVIGTGKKITLECSQTMGHDKMYWYQQDPGMELHLIHYSYGVNSTEKGDLSSESTVSRIRTEHFPLTLESARPSHTSQYLCASSETETGELFFGEGSRLTVL.

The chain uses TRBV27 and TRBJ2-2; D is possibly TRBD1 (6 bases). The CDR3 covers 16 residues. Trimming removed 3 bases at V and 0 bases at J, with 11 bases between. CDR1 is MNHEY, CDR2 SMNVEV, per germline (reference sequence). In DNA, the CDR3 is TGTGCCAGCAGTTTGACGGCAGGGGCGAACACCGGGGAGCTGTTTTTT. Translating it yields CASSLTAGANTGELFF.

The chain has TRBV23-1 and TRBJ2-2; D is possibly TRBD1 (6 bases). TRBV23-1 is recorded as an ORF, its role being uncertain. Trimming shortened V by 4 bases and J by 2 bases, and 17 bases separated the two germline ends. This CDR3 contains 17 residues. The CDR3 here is CASSPPRAGENTGELFF. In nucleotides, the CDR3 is TGCGCCAGCAGTCCCCCGAGGGCAGGGGAAAACACCGGGGAGCTGTTTTTT.

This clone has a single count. Here the CDR3 reads CASSFGTGGGNQPQHF. CDR3 sequence (DNA): TGTGCCAGCAGTTTCGGGACAGGGGGCGGCAATCAGCCCCAGCATTTT. The chain couples TRBV6-5 to TRBJ1-5, with 12 bases matching TRBD1. Per the germline V gene, CDR1 is MNHEY and CDR2 is SVGAGI. The trim removed 4 bases at V and 2 bases at J, leaving 3 bases unmatched. The length of the CDR3 is 16 residues.

CDR3 sequence: CASSLARVRYEQYF. As DNA, the CDR3 is TGTGCCAGCAGCTTAGCCCGGGTAAGGTACGAGCAGTACTTC. The chain couples TRBV7-2 to TRBJ2-5; D is unresolved. TRBJ2-7 explains the end of the DNA better; the J call may be wrong. The CDR3 is made up of 14 amino acids. Germline V gene sequence: CDR1 SGHTA, CDR2 FQGNSA.

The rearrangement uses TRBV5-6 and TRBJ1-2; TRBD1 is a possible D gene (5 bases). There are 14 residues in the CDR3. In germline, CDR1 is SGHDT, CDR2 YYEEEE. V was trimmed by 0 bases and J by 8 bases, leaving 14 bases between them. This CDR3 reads CASSLAGIRNGYTF. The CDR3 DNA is TGTGCCAGCAGCTTGGCAGGGATACGGAACGGCTACACCTTC.

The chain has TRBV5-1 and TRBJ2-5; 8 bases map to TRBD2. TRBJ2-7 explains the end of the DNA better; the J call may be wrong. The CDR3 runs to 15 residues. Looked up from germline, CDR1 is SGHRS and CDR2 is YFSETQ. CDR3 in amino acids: CASSVETGTSSEQYF. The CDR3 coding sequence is TGCGCCAGCAGCGTAGAAACCGGGACTAGTAGCGAGCAGTACTTC.

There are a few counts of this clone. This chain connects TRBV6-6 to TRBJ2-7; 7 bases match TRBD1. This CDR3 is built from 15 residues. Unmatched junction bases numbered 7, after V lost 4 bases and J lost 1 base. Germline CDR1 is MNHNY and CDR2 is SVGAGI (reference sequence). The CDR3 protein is CASSSPGQQSYEQYF. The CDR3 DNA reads TGTGCCAGCAGTTCGCCGGGACAGCAATCCTACGAGCAGTACTTC.

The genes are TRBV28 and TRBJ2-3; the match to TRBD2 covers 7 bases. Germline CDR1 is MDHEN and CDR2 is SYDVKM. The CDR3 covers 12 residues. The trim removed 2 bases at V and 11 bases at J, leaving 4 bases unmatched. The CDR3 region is CASSLLRGGQYF. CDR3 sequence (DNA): TGTGCCAGCAGTTTACTGCGCGGGGGGCAGTATTTT.

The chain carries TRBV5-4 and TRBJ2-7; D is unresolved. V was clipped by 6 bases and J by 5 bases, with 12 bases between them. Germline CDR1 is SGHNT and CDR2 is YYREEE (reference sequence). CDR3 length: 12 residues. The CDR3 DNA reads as TGTGCCAGCACCCGGGTAGGCCACGAGCAGTACTTC. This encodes CASTRVGHEQYF. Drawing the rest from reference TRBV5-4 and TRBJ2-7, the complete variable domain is ETGVTQSPTHLIKTRGQQVTLRCSSQSGHNTVSWYQQALGQGPQFIFQYYREEENGRGNFPPRFSGLQFPNYSSELNVNALELDDSALYLCASTRVGHEQYFGPGTRLTVT.

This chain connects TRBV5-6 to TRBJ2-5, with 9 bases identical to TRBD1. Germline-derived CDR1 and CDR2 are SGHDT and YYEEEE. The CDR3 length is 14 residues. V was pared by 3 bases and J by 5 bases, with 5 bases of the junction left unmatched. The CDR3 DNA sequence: TGTGCCAGCAGCTCTACAGGGGGCGGGGAGACCCAGTACTTC. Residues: CASSSTGGGETQYF. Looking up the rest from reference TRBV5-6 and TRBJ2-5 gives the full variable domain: DAGVTQSPTHLIKTRGQQVTLRCSPKSGHDTVSWYQQALGQGPQFIFQYYEEEERQRGNFPDRFSGHQFPNYSSELNVNALLLGDSALYLCASSSTGGGETQYFGPGTRLLVL.

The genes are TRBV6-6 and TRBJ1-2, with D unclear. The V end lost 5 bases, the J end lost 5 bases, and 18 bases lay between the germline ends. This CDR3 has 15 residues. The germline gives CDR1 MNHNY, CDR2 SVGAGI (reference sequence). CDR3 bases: TGTGCCAGCAGTCCAACCCGCCCAGAAAATTATGGCTACACCTTC. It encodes CASSPTRPENYGYTF.

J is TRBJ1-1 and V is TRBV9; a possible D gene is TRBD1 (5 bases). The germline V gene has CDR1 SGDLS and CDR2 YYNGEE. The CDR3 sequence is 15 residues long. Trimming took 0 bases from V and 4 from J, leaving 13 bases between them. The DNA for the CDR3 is TGTGCCAGCAGCGTAGATCCGGGTAGGGGCACTGAAGCTTTCTTT. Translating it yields CASSVDPGRGTEAFF.

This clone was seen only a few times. For the CDR3, the DNA is TGTGCCAGCAGCCTACAGGGGTTCCCTGCGGATGAGCAGTTCTTC. It encodes CASSLQGFPADEQFF. J is TRBJ2-1 and V is TRBV9; 7 nucleotides agree with TRBD1. V trimming: 4 bases; J trimming: 8 bases; junction bases outside the gene matches: 12. CDR1 SGDLS and CDR2 YYNGEE come from the germline V gene. This CDR3 contains 15 residues.

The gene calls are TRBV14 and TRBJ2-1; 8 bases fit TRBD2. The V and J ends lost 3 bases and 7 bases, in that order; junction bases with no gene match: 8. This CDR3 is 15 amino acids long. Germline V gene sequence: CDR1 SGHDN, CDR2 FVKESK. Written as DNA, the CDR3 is TGTGCCAGCAGCCACCTTCCGGGACTAGTAAATGAGCAGTTCTTC. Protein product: CASSHLPGLVNEQFF.

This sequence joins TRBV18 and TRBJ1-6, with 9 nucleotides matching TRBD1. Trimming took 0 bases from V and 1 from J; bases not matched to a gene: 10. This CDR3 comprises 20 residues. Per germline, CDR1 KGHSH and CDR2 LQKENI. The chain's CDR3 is CASSPPSRTGENSYNSPLHF. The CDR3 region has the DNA TGTGCCAGCTCACCACCGTCCCGGACAGGGGAGAATTCCTATAATTCACCCCTCCACTTT.

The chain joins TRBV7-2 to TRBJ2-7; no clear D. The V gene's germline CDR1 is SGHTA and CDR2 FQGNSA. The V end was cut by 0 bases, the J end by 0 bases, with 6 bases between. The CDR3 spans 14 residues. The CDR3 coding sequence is TGTGCCAGCAGCTTAGCCCCGAGCTCCTACGAGCAGTACTTC. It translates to CASSLAPSSYEQYF.

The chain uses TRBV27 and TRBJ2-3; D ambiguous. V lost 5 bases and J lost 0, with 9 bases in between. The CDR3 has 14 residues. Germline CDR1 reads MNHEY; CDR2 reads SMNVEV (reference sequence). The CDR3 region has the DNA TGTGCCAGCAGTCCCACCCGGAGCACAGATACGCAGTATTTT. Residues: CASSPTRSTDTQYF.

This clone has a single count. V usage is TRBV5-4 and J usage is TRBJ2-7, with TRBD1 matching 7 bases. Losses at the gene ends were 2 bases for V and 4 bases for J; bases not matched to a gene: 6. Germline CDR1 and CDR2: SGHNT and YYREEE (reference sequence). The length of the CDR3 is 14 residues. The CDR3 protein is CASSLWDSAYEQYF. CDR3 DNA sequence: TGTGCCAGCAGCTTATGGGACAGTGCTTACGAGCAGTACTTC.

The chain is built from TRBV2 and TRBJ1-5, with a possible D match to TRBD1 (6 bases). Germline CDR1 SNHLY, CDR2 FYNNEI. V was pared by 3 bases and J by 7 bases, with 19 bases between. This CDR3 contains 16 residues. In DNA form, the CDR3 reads TGTGCCAGCAGTGATTGGGCGGGGGGCGTGGGACAGCCCCAGCATTTT. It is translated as CASSDWAGGVGQPQHF.

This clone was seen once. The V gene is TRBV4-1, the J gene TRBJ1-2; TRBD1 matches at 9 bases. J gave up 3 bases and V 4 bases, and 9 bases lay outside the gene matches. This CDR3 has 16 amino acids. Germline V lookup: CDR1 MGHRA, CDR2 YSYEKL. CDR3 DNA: TGCGCCAGCAGCCCTTTTGACAGGGGGTTTGACTATGGCTACACCTTC. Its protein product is CASSPFDRGFDYGYTF.

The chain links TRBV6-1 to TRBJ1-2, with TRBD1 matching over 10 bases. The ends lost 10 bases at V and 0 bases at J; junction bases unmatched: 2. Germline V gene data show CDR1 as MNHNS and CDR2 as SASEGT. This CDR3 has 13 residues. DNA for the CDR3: TGTGCCACCGGGACAGGGGCTAACTATGGCTACACCTTC. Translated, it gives CATGTGANYGYTF.

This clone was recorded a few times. The CDR3 sequence is CASSLTRQDSWASGHEQYF. Here the CDR3 DNA reads TGTGCCAGCAGCTTAACACGACAGGATTCCTGGGCATCGGGTCACGAGCAGTACTTC. This rearrangement joins TRBV5-6 to TRBJ2-7; D possibly corresponds to TRBD1 (6 bases). CDR1 SGHDT and CDR2 YYEEEE come from the germline V gene. V was shortened by 2 bases and J by 5 bases, with 29 bases between the two germline ends. CDR3 length: 19 amino acids. The full variable domain, in which reference TRBV5-6 and TRBJ2-7 provide the parts outside the CDR3, is DAGVTQSPTHLIKTRGQQVTLRCSPKSGHDTVSWYQQALGQGPQFIFQYYEEEERQRGNFPDRFSGHQFPNYSSELNVNALLLGDSALYLCASSLTRQDSWASGHEQYFGPGTRLTVT.

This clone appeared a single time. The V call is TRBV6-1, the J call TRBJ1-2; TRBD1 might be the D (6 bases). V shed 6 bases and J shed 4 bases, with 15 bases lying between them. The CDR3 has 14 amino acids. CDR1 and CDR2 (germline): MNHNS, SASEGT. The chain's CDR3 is CASSPIGGVYGYTF. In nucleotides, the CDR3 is TGTGCCAGCAGCCCTATAGGGGGGGTCTATGGCTACACCTTC.

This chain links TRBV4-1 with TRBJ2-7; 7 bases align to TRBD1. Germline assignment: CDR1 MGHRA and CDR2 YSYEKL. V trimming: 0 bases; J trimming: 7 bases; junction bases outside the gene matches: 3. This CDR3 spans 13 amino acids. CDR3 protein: CASSQEQGWEQYF. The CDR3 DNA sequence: TGCGCCAGCAGCCAAGAACAGGGGTGGGAGCAGTACTTC.

CDR3 loop: CAISESETVDGYTF. The CDR3 DNA is TGTGCCATCAGTGAGTCCGAGACAGTCGATGGCTACACCTTC. The chain carries TRBV10-3 and TRBJ1-2; tentative D call: TRBD1 (5 bases). CDR3 length: 14 amino acids. Germline CDR1 and CDR2: ENHRY and SYGVKD. With 0 bases removed from V and 6 bases from J, the gap between germline ends came to 11 bases.

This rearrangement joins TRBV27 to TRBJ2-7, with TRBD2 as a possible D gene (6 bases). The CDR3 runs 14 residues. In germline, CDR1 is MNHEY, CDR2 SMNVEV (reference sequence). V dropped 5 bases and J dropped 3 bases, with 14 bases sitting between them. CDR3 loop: CASSPLGGVYEQYF. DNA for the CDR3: TGTGCCAGCAGTCCCCTTGGCGGGGTCTACGAGCAGTACTTC.